The rows below give T cell receptor beta chains drawn from one sample of a study of blood T cells in healthy people across ages. TCRdb re-derived calls from the 5' RACE reads in MiXCR, one entry per CDR3 protein. Here the sample spans around 1,900,000 distinct CDR3 sequences, 35% to 50% being singletons. The sequencing sample was made of blood. Every receptor here comes from a human donor in good health. CDR3s include the opening cysteine and the closing phenylalanine or tryptophan. D genes are given only for firm matches. Not every row has a clone size; where given, it reads once, few, many or a size class.

d_gene	v_gene	j_gene	abundance	CDR3nt	CDR3aa
.	TRBV12-3/TRBV12-4	TRBJ1-4	.	TGTGCCAGCAGTCCTACAGGGAGGTCGAATGAAAAACTGTTTTTT	CASSPTGRSNEKLFF
.	TRBV6-6	TRBJ2-7	.	TGTGCCAGCAGCGTCACGGGGACGTGGGGCGAGCAGTACTTC	CASSVTGTWGEQYF
TRBD1	TRBV6-2/TRBV6-3	TRBJ2-1	few	TGTGCCAGCAGTTACTCGGACAGGAAATACAATGAGCAGTTCTTC	CASSYSDRKYNEQFF
.	TRBV29-1	TRBJ2-7	few	TGCAGCGTTGACGTTGGGACATACCGCGAGCAGTACTTC	CSVDVGTYREQYF
.	TRBV7-2	TRBJ2-5	.	TGTGCCAGCAGCTTAGACCCCCTAGACCGACGAGAGCAGTACTTC	CASSLDPLDRREQYF
TRBD2	TRBV4-1	TRBJ2-4	.	TGCGCCAGCGGCCAAGAGAGGAGACTAGCGGGGGGTAGCCAAAATATTCAGTACTTC	CASGQERRLAGGSQNIQYF
TRBD1	TRBV28	TRBJ2-1	few	TGTGCCAGCAGTAAGACAGGGGCCGGTGGCGAGCAGTTCTTC	CASSKTGAGGEQFF
TRBD1	TRBV6-5	TRBJ1-2	.	TGTGCCAGCTCCAGGGGGGTACAAGGCTACACCTTC	CASSRGVQGYTF
.	TRBV10-3	TRBJ2-5	.	TGTGCCATCAGTGCTCGGAACCAAGAGACCCAGTACTTC	CAISARNQETQYF
.	TRBV20-1	TRBJ1-1	few	TGCAGTGCTAGAGGGGACCGCGAGAACACTGAAGCTTTCTTT	CSARGDRENTEAFF
TRBD1	TRBV24-1	TRBJ2-1	few	TGTGCCACCAGTGAAGACAGGGGGCGCGTTCGCAATGAGCAGTTCTTC	CATSEDRGRVRNEQFF
.	TRBV19	TRBJ1-5	.	TGTGCCAGTAGTTGGTTGGGGGATGACCAGCCCCAGCATTTT	CASSWLGDDQPQHF
.	TRBV29-1	TRBJ2-5	.	TGCAGCGTCTTTTTAGGACGGGGACTTGACGAGACCCAGTACTTC	CSVFLGRGLDETQYF
.	TRBV20-1	TRBJ1-1	.	TGCAGTGCTAGAGATCCTGGGGGAGGAACTGAAGCTTTCTTT	CSARDPGGGTEAFF
.	TRBV30	TRBJ2-3	few	TGTGCCTGGAGTCCCCAGGTTGACACAGATACGCAGTATTTT	CAWSPQVDTDTQYF
.	TRBV7-6	TRBJ2-1	.	TGTGCCAGCAGCGATAAACTACTGCCCCATGAGCAGTTCTTC	CASSDKLLPHEQFF
TRBD2	TRBV12-3/TRBV12-4	TRBJ2-3	few	TGTGCCAGCAGTACTCGGGGGGTCGGCACAGATACGCAGTATTTT	CASSTRGVGTDTQYF
TRBD1	TRBV19	TRBJ1-2	.	TGTGCCAGTACCGAAATAGGGACAGGGGGAGGCTACACCTTC	CASTEIGTGGGYTF